This T cell receptor beta chain was obtained from a study of T cell responses to AZD1222 COVID-19 vaccine (dated by TCRdb to the early 2020s). Notes on the research overall: AZD1222 recipients given second doses at about 4 weeks or at about 12 weeks were pooled, since spike-specific TCR depth and breadth were not found to differ between the two schedules. A total of more than 230 trial participants underwent TCR sequencing, of whom some 210 received two doses of AZD1222 and about 26 received two doses of the MenACWY control vaccine. Trial participants were enrolled by age into 18-55, 56-69 and 70-plus year subgroups, with roughly 160, 29 and 62 TCR-sequenced participants respectively. Study-wide conclusions, independent of this receptor: Reportedly, close to half of the unique spike-specific TCRs recognized epitopes lying outside the regions that are mutated in the B.1.351 and B.1.1.7 variants. Because no day 14 peak-response samples were available, repertoires were characterized only after the peak T cell response. After two AZD1222 doses, both the breadth and the depth of spike-specific TCRs were significantly higher than at day 0 and than in MenACWY recipients. The vaccine-associated CD4 TCRs covered the entire spike protein, and the dominant responses fell in regions 160-218 and 743-854. Conclusions about previously exposed vaccinees are limited, since just 6 or 7 AZD1222 recipients were seropositive for SARS-CoV-2 at baseline. Participants were mostly white British and included more females than males, and it was suggested by the authors that clonal diversity may have been underestimated. The 56-69-year group was small, and its depth increase did not reach significance, likely because of low power.

The junction shows trimming of 0 bases on V and 4 bases on J, plus 15 bases between the germline ends. The CDR3, cysteine through phenylalanine, is 16 amino acids long. Only the CDR3 DNA stays, 48 bases, in frame from base 1. CDR1 LNHNV and CDR2 YYDKDF were looked up in the germline V gene (reference sequence). Per the publication, the time point label means: baseline before first vaccination. Vaccinee samples were obtained from the UK trials COV001 and COV002, which included a single-blind randomized controlled phase 2/3 trial of AZD1222 (ChAdOx1 nCoV-19) in healthy adults. For TCRbeta chain sequencing, PBMC samples from trial participants were taken at day 0 and at day 28 after the second dose. Notes on this clone: Which antigen it targets is not known. Qualities for individual bases were not recorded, and no much larger clone is one base off.

The CDR3 regions of human TCRbeta chains were analyzed by immunosequencing. The authors' pipeline ran thus. TCRs in the repertoires were compared against a reference library of SARS-CoV-2-specific TCRs that had been generated with the MIRA antigen-specificity platform. Breadth was defined as the fraction of unique TCRs that were SARS-CoV-2-associated. Depth was defined as the fraction of total T cells that were SARS-CoV-2-associated. Using the MIRA data, each spike-specific TCR was assigned both to the spike region to which the TCR was reactive and to a CD4 or CD8 class. Log10-transformed breadth and depth values were compared by one-way ANOVA with Sidak's multiple comparisons tests. The immuneACCESS repertoire file appears here via TCRdb, limited to in-frame rearrangements. These files lack a portion of the clones; in checked studies, under half of the deficit traces to unresolved V genes, and the cause of the others is not known. V, J and clone size are those of that table, while D and trimming were read from the DNA. This sample lists 130,000 to 150,000 clones; 90% were detected once. 3.4% of the sample is in the top ten clones.

Sequencing used peripheral blood, obtained on day 0 of AZD1222 vaccination. The source is an adult in good health. The V gene is TRBV15 and the J gene is TRBJ1-1; a confident D gene designation cannot be given. The CDR3 protein is CATSRDGFKKGTEAFF. The nucleotides are TGTGCCACCAGCAGAGACGGTTTCAAGAAGGGCACTGAAGCTTTCTTT.